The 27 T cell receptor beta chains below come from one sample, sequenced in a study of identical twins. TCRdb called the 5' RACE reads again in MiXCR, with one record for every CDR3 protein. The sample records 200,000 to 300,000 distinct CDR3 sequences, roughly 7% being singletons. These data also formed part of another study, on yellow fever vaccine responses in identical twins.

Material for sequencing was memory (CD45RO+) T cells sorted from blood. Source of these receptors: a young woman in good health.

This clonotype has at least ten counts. The CDR3 is CAISDGQLSSYEQYV. CDR3 DNA sequence: TGTGCCATCAGTGACGGACAGTTGAGCTCCTACGAGCAGTACGTC. The chain employs TRBV10-3 and TRBJ2-7; D possibly corresponds to TRBD1 (6 bases). The germline V gene has CDR1 ENHRY and CDR2 SYGVKD. CDR3 length: 15 residues. V lost 3 bases and J lost 0, with 12 bases in between.

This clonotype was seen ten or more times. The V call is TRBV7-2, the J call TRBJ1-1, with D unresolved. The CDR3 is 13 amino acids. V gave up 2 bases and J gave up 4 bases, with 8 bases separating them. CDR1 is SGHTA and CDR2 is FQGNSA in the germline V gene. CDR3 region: CASSLRGTTEAFF. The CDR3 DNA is TGTGCCAGCAGCTTACGGGGTACCACTGAAGCTTTCTTT.

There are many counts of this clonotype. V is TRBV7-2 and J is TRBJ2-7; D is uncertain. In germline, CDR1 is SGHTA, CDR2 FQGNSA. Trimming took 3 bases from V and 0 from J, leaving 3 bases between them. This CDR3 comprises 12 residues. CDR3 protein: CASSFPSYEQYF. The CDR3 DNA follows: TGTGCCAGCAGCTTCCCCTCCTACGAGCAGTACTTC.

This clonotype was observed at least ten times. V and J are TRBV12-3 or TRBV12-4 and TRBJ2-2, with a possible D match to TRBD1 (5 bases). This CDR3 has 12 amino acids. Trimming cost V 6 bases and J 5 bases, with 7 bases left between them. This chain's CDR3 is CASRQGTGELFF. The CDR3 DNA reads TGTGCCAGCAGGCAGGGAACCGGGGAGCTGTTTTTT.

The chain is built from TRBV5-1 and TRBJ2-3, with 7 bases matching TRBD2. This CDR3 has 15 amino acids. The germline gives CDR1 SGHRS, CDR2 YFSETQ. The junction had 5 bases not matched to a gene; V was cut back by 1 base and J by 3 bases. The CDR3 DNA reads TGCGCCAGCAGCTTGCCGGGGGGAAGTACAGATACGCAGTATTTT. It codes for CASSLPGGSTDTQYF.

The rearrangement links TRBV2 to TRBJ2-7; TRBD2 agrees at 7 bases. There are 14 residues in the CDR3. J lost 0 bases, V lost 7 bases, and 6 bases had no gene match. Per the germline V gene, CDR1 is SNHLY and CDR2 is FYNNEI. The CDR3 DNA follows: TGTGCCAGCAAGCGGGACCTAAGCTCCTACGAGCAGTACTTC. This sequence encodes CASKRDLSSYEQYF.

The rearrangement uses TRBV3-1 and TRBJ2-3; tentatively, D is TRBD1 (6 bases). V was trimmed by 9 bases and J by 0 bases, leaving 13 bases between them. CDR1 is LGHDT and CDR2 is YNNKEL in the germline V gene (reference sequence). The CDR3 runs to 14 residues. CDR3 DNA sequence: TGTGCCAGTAAACAGGGTATGAGCACAGATACGCAGTATTTT. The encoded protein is CASKQGMSTDTQYF.

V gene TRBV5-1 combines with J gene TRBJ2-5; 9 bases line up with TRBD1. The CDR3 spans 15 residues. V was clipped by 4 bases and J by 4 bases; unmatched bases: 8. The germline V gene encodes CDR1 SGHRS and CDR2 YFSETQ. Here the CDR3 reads CASSLQGQGGETQYF. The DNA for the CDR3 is TGCGCCAGCAGCCTCCAGGGACAGGGTGGAGAGACCCAGTACTTC.

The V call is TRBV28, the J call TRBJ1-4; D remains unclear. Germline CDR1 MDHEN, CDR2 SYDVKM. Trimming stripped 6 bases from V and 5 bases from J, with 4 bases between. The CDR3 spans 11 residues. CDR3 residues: CASRDNEKLFF. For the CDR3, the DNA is TGTGCCAGCAGGGACAATGAAAAACTGTTTTTT.

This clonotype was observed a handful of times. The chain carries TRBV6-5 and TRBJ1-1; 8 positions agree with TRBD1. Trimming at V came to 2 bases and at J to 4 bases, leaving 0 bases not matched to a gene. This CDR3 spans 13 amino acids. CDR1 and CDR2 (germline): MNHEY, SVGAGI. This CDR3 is CASSYGQGTEAFF. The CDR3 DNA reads TGTGCCAGCAGTTACGGACAGGGCACTGAAGCTTTCTTT.

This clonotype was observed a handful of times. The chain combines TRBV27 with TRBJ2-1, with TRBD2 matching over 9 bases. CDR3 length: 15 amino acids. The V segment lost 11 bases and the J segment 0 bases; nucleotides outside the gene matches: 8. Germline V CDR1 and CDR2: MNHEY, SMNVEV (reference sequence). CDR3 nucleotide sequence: TGTGCCCGTAGCGGGAGCGGAATCTCCTACAATGAGCAGTTCTTC. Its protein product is CARSGSGISYNEQFF.

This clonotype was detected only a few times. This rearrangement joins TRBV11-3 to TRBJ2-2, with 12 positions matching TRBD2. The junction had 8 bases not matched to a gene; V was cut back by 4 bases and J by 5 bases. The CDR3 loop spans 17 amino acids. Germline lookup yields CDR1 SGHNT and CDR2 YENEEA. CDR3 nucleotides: TGTGCCAGCAGCTCCTTCCTAGCGGGAGGGCGGACCGGGGAGCTGTTTTTT. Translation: CASSSFLAGGRTGELFF.

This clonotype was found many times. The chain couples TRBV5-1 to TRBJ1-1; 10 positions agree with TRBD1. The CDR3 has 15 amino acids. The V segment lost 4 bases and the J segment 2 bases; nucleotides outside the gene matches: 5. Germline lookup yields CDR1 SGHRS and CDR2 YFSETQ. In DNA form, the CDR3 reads TGCGCCAGCAGCGACAGGGGGCGCGGAAACACTGAAGCTTTCTTT. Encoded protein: CASSDRGRGNTEAFF. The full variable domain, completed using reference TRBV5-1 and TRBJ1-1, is KAGVTQTPRYLIKTRGQQVTLSCSPISGHRSVSWYQQTPGQGLQFLFEYFSETQRNKGNFPGRFSGRQFSNSRSEMNVSTLELGDSALYLCASSDRGRGNTEAFFGQGTRLTVV.

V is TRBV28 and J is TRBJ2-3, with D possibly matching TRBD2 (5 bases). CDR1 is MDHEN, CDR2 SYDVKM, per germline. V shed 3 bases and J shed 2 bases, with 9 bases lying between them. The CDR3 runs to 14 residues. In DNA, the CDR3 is TGTGCCAGCAGTTTTCTCGGGAACACAGATACGCAGTATTTT. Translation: CASSFLGNTDTQYF.

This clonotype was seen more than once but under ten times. The CDR3 is CASSQTGRVAYEQYF. The CDR3 DNA reads as TGTGCCAGCAGCCAAACGGGGAGGGTGGCCTACGAGCAGTACTTC. The chain employs TRBV3-1 and TRBJ2-7; the match to TRBD2 covers 7 bases. V dropped 2 bases and J dropped 2; count of bases not matched to a gene: 6. Germline CDR1 is LGHDT and CDR2 is YNNKEL (reference sequence). This CDR3 spans 15 amino acids.

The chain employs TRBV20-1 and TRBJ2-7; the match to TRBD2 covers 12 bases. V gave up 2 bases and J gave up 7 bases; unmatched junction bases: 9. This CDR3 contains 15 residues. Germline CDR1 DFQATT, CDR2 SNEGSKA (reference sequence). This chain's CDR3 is CSARLAGGHIEEQYF. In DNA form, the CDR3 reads TGCAGTGCTAGACTAGCGGGAGGGCATATTGAAGAGCAGTACTTC.

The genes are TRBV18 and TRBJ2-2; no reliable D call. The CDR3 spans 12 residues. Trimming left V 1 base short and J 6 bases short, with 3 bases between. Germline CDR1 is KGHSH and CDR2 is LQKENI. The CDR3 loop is CASSPQAGELFF. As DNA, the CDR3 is TGTGCCAGCTCACCACAGGCCGGGGAGCTGTTTTTT.

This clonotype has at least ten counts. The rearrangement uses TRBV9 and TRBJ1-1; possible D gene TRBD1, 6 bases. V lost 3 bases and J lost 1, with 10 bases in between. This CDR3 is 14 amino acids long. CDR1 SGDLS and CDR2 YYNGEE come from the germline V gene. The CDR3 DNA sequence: TGTGCCAGCAGCGGACGCAGGGGGAACACTGAAGCTTTCTTT. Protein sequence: CASSGRRGNTEAFF.

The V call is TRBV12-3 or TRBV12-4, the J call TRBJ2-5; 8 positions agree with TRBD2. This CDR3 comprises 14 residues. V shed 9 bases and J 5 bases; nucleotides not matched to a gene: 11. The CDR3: CASGSGTRRETQYF. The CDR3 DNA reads TGTGCCAGTGGATCCGGGACTAGGCGGGAGACCCAGTACTTC.

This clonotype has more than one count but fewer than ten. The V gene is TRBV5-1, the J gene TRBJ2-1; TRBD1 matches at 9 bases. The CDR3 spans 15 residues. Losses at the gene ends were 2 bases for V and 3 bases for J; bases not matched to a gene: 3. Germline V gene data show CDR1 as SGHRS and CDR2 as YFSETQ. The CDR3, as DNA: TGCGCCAGCAGCTTTGGGACAGGGCACTACAATGAGCAGTTCTTC. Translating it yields CASSFGTGHYNEQFF.

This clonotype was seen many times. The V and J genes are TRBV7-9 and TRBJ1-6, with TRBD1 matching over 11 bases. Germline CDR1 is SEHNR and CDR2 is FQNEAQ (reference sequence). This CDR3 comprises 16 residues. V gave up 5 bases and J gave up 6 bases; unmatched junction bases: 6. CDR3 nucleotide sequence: TGTGCCAGCAGCCCTTTCGGGACAGGGGGTAATTCACCCCTCCACTTT. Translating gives CASSPFGTGGNSPLHF.

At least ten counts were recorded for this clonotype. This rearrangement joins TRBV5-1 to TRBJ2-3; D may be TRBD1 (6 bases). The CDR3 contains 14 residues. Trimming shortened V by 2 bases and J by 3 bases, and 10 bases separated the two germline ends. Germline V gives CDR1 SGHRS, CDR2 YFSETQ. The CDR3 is CASSLQGQTDTQYF. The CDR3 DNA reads TGCGCCAGCAGCTTACAGGGCCAAACAGATACGCAGTATTTT.

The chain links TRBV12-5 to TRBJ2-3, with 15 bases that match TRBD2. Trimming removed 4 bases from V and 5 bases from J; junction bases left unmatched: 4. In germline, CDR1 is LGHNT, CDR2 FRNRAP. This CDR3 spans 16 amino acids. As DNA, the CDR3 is TGTGCTAGTGGTTCGGGACTAGCGGGAGGAAGAGATACGCAGTATTTT. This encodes CASGSGLAGGRDTQYF. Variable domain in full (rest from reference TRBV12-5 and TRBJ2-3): DARVTQTPRHKVTEMGQEVTMRCQPILGHNTVFWYRQTMMQGLELLAYFRNRAPLDDSGMPKDRFSAEMPDATLATLKIQPSEPRDSAVYFCASGSGLAGGRDTQYFGPGTRLTVL.

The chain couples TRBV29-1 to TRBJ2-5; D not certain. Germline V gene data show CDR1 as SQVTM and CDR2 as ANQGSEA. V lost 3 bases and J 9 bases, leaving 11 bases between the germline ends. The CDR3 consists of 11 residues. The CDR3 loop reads CSVDLNYSQYF. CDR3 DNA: TGCAGCGTTGACCTCAACTACTCCCAGTACTTC.

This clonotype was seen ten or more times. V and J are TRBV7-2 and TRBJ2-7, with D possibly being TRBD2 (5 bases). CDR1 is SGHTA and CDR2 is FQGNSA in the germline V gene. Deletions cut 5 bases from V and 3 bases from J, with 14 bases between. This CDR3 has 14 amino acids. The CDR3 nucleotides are TGTGCCAGCAGCCAAGCCGGAAGCGGCTACGAGCAGTACTTC. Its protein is CASSQAGSGYEQYF.

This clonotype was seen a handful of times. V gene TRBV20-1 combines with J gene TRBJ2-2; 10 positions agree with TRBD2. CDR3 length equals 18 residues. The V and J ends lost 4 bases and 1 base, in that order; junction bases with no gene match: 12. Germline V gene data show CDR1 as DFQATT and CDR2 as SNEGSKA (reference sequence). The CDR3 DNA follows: TGCAGTGCTAAACGAGCGGGAGGGCCATTCTTGAACACCGGGGAGCTGTTTTTT. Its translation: CSAKRAGGPFLNTGELFF.

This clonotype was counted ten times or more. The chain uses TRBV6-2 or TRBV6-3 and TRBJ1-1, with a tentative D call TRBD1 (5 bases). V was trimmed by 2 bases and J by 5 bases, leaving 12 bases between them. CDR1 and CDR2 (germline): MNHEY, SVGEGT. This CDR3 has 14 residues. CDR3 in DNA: TGTGCCAGCAGTTACCTTCAGGGCGGTACTGAAGCTTTCTTT. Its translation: CASSYLQGGTEAFF.